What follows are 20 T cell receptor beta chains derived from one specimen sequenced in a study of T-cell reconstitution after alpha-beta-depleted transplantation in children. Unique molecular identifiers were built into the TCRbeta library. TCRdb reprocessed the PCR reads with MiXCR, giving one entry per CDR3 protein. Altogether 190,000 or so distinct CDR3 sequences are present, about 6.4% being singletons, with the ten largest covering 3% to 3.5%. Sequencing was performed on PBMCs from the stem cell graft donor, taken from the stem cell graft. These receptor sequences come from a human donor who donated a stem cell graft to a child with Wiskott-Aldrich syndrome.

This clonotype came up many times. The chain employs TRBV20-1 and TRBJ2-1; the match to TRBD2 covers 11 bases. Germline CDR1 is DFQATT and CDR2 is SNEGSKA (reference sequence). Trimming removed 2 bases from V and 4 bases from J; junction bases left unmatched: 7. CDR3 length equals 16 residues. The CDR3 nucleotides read TGCAGTGCTAGAAAGGCTAGCGGGAGGAGTTACAATGAGCAGTTCTTC. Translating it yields CSARKASGRSYNEQFF.

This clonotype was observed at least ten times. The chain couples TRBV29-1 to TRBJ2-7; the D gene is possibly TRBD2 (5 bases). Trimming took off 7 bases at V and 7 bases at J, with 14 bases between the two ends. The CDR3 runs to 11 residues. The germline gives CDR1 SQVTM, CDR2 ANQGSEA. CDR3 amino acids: CSADRGFEQYF. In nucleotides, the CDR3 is TGCAGCGCCGACCGAGGGTTTGAGCAGTACTTC.

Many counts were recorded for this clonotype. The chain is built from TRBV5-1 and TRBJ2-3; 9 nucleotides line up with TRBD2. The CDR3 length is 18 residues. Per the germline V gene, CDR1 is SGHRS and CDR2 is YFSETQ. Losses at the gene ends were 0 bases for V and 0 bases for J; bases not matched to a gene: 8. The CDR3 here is CASSLGLAVPVSTDTQYF. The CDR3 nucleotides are TGCGCCAGCAGCTTGGGACTAGCGGTCCCCGTTAGCACAGATACGCAGTATTTT.

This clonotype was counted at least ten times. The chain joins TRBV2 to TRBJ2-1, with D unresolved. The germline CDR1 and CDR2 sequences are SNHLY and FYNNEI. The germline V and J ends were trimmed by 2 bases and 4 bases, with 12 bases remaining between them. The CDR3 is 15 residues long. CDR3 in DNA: TGTGCCAGCAGTGAACGGGCAGCGACATACAATGAGCAGTTCTTC. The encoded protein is CASSERAATYNEQFF.

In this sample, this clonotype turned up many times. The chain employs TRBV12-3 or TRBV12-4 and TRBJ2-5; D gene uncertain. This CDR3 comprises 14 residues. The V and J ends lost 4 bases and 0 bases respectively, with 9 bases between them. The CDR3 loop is CASSSQVYQETQYF. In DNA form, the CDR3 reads TGTGCCAGCAGTTCCCAAGTGTACCAAGAGACCCAGTACTTC.

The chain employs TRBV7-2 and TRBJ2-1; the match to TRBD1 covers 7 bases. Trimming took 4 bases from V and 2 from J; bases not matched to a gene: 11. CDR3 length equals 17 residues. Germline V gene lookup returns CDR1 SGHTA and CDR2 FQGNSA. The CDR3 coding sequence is TGTGCCAGCAGCTCGCCTCTCGACAGGGCCGCCTACAATGAGCAGTTCTTC. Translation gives CASSSPLDRAAYNEQFF.

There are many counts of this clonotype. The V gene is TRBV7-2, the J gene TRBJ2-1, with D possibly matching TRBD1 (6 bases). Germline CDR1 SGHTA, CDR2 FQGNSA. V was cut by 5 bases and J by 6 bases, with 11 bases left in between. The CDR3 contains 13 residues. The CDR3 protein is CASSPTGSNEQFF. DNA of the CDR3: TGTGCCAGCAGCCCTACAGGGAGCAATGAGCAGTTCTTC.

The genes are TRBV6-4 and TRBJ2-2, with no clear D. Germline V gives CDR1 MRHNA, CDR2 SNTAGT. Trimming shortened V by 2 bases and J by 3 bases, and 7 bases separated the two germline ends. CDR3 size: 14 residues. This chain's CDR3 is CASSDKYDTGELFF. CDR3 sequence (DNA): TGTGCCAGCAGTGACAAGTATGACACCGGGGAGCTGTTTTTT.

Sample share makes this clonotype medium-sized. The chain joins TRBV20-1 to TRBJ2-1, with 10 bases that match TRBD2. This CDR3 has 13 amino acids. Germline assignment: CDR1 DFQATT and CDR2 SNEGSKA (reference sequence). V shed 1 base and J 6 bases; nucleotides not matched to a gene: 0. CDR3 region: CSARGLAGNEQFF. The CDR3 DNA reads TGCAGTGCTAGAGGACTAGCGGGCAATGAGCAGTTCTTC.

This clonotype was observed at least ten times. DNA of the CDR3: TGCAGCGTTGAAGCGACAGGGGTCAACTATGGCTACACCTTC. The encoded protein is CSVEATGVNYGYTF. The chain couples TRBV29-1 to TRBJ1-2; 8 bases align to TRBD1. CDR1 is SQVTM, CDR2 ANQGSEA, per germline. There are 14 residues in the CDR3. V shed 1 base and J 2 bases; nucleotides not matched to a gene: 3.

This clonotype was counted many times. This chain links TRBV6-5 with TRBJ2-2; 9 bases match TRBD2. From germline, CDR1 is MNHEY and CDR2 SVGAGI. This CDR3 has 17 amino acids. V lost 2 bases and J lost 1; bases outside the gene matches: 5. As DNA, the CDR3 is TGTGCCAGCAGTTACAGTCCAGCGGGGGGGAACACCGGGGAGCTGTTTTTT. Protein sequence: CASSYSPAGGNTGELFF.

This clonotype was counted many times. The CDR3: CSARDPDRGRRGYTF. The CDR3, as DNA: TGCAGTGCTAGAGATCCGGACAGGGGGCGCCGTGGCTACACCTTC. The chain uses TRBV20-1 and TRBJ1-2, with TRBD1 matching over 11 bases. Trimming cost V 0 bases and J 7 bases; bases outside gene matches: 7. CDR3 size: 15 residues. CDR1 and CDR2 (germline): DFQATT, SNEGSKA (reference sequence).

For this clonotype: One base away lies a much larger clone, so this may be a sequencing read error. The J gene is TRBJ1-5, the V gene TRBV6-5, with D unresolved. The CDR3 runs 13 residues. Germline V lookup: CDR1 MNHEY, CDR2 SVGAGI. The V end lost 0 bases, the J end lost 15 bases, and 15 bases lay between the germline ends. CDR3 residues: CASSYSTASLRHF. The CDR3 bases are TGTGCCAGCAGTTACTCGACGGCGAGTCTCCGGCATTTT.

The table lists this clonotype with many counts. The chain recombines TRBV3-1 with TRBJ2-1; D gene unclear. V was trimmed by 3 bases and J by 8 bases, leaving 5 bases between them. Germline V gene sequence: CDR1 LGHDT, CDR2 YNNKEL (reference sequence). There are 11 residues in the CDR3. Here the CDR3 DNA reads TGTGCCAGCAGCCAGGGCGATGAGCAGTTCTTC. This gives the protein CASSQGDEQFF.

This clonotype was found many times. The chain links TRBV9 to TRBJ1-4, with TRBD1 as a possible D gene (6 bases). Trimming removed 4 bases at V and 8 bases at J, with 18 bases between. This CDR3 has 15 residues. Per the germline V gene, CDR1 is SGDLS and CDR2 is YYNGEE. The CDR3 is CASSPEGGIREKLFF. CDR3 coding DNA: TGTGCCAGCAGCCCCGAAGGGGGGATTCGAGAAAAACTGTTTTTT.

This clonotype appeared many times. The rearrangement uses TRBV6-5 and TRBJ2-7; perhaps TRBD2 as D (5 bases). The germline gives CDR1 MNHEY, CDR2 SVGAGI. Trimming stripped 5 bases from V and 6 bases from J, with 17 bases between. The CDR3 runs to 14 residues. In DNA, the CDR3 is TGTGCCAGCAGTCCTTTATCTAGGGAGAGCGAGCAGTACTTC. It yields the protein CASSPLSRESEQYF.

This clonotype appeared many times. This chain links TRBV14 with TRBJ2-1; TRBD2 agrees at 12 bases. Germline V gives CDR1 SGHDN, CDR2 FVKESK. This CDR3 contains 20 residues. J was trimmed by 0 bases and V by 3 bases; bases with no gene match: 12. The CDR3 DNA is TGTGCCAGCAGCCAGTTACTAGCGGGAGGCCATCCGAGCTCCTACAATGAGCAGTTCTTC. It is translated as CASSQLLAGGHPSSYNEQFF.

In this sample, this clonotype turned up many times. The CDR3 is CASSPDVNTGELFF. The CDR3 DNA reads TGCGCCAGCAGCCCGGACGTGAACACCGGGGAGCTGTTTTTT. The V and J genes are TRBV5-1 and TRBJ2-2; no definite D call. Trimming shortened V by 4 bases and J by 1 base, and 8 bases separated the two germline ends. The CDR3 is 14 amino acids. From germline, CDR1 is SGHRS and CDR2 YFSETQ.

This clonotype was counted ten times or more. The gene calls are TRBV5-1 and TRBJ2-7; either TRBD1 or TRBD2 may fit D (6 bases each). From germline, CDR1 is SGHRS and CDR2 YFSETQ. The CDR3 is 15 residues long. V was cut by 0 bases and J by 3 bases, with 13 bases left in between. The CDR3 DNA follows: TGCGCCAGCAGCTTGGAGGGGGGAAGCGGCTACGAGCAGTACTTC. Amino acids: CASSLEGGSGYEQYF.

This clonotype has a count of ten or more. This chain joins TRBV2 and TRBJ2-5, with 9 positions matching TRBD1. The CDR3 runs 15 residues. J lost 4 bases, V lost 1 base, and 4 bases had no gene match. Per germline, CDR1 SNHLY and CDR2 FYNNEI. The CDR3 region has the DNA TGTGCCAGCAGTGAAGGGACAGGGGAGACAGAGACCCAGTACTTC. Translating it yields CASSEGTGETETQYF.